The rows below give T cell receptor beta chains drawn from one sample of a study of a mutant IDH1 vaccine in newly diagnosed glioma. No cognate antigen is known for these TCRs. Some clones are missing from TCRdb's copy, which holds only in-frame ones; the method was immunoSEQ multiplex PCR. The sample holds under 60,000 clones, approximately 80% seen once. The source material was PBMCs, sampled from a glioma patient whose treatment included an IDH1 peptide vaccine. The origin of the receptors is a woman aged 40 to 50 with glioma. Some clones in this sample may be carry-over from other donors' samples. CDR3s include the opening cysteine and the closing phenylalanine or tryptophan. Each record gives: CDR3 DNA, CDR3 protein, J gene, CDR3 length, D gene, V gene, clone size. The D gene is left open where the match is weak. The listing skips clone size in some rows; elsewhere it reads once, few, many or a size class.

TGTGCCAGCAGCCCCCCCGACAGGAACACTGAAGCTTTCTTT CASSPPDRNTEAFF TRBJ1-1 14 NA TRBV6-6 NA
TGTGCCAGCTCACTGAGCCAGGGGGGCACAGATACGCAGTATTTT CASSLSQGGTDTQYF TRBJ2-3 15 TRBD1 TRBV18 NA
TGTGCCAGCAGTGGCAGCGGGGGGGCGGAGACCCAGTACTTC CASSGSGGAETQYF TRBJ2-5 14 TRBD2 TRBV2 few
TGCGCCAGCAGTCGGGGAGCAAGAGAAAAACTGTTTTTT CASSRGAREKLFF TRBJ1-4 13 NA TRBV10-1 NA
TGTGCCAGCAGCGCAATTTTTCTGGGGCGCGAGCAGTACTTC CASSAIFLGREQYF TRBJ2-7 14 NA TRBV7-8 once
TGTGCCACCAGCAGAGATGTGCGGGGGCGCCAGGAGACCCAGTACTTC CATSRDVRGRQETQYF TRBJ2-5 16 NA TRBV15 NA
TGTGCCAGCAGTGACGGGGACCTTAGCAATCAGCCCCAGCATTTT CASSDGDLSNQPQHF TRBJ1-5 15 NA TRBV2 NA
TGTGCCAGCAGCTTAAGGGGGAACACTGAAGCTTTCTTT CASSLRGNTEAFF TRBJ1-1 13 NA TRBV7-8 NA
TGTGCCAGCAGTGGGGGACAGGGGCCCTATGGCTACACCTTC CASSGGQGPYGYTF TRBJ1-2 14 TRBD1 TRBV2 NA
TGTGCCAGCAGCTGGCCGGGGGGCGAGGTGAACACTGAAGCTTTCTTT CASSWPGGEVNTEAFF TRBJ1-1 16 NA TRBV5-8 NA
TGCGCCAGCAGCATAGGACTACCGCTGAGCACCGGGGAGCTGTTTTTT CASSIGLPLSTGELFF TRBJ2-2 16 NA TRBV5-1 NA
TGTGCCAGCTCACCTCTCTCCGGGACAGTTTTTTCTGGGGCCAACGTCCTGACTTTC CASSPLSGTVFSGANVLTF TRBJ2-6 19 TRBD1 TRBV18 few
TGTGCCTGGAGTCCGGGAGGGAATCAGCCCCAGCATTTT CAWSPGGNQPQHF TRBJ1-5 13 NA TRBV30 NA
TGTGCCAGCAGTGATATCGGGGGCACTGAAGCTTTCTTT CASSDIGGTEAFF TRBJ1-1 13 NA TRBV6-1 few
TGTGCCATCAGTTCCGAAGGGTACCAAAATTGGAATGAGCAGTTCTTC CAISSEGYQNWNEQFF TRBJ2-1 16 NA TRBV10-3 few